Listed below are T cell receptor beta chains from one sample, sequenced in a study of CXCR3-negative and CXCR3-positive naive CD8 T cells. TCRdb reprocessed the 5' RACE reads, with one entry per CDR3 protein and no DNA. The repertoire table contains some 100,000 distinct CDR3 sequences. What was sequenced was naive CXCR3+ CD8+ T cells from blood. These receptors were taken from a human donor in good health. Some clones in this sample may be carry-over from other donors' samples. CDR3s include the opening cysteine and the closing phenylalanine or tryptophan.

j_gene: TRBJ2-7; v_gene: TRBV12-3/TRBV12-4; CDR3aa: CASSEGTGGIYEQYF
j_gene: TRBJ2-7; v_gene: TRBV7-2; CDR3aa: CASSLWKYEQYF
j_gene: TRBJ1-1; v_gene: TRBV6-5; CDR3aa: CASSARQENTEAFF
j_gene: TRBJ2-3; v_gene: TRBV7-9; CDR3aa: CASSLTGSADTQYF
j_gene: TRBJ1-2; v_gene: TRBV15; CDR3aa: CATSRTLDGNYGYTF
j_gene: TRBJ2-7; v_gene: TRBV19; CDR3aa: CASSTGPYEQYF
j_gene: TRBJ2-2; v_gene: TRBV29-1; CDR3aa: CSVDGGGTGELFF
j_gene: TRBJ2-3; v_gene: TRBV7-9; CDR3aa: CASSSGPRTDTQYF
j_gene: TRBJ2-7; v_gene: TRBV7-9; CDR3aa: CATQLRTAGYEQYF
j_gene: TRBJ2-7; v_gene: TRBV20-1; CDR3aa: CSASNPWTSGGLSEQYF
j_gene: TRBJ2-1; v_gene: TRBV7-9; CDR3aa: CASSLVSAANFYDQFF
j_gene: TRBJ2-3; v_gene: TRBV4-1; CDR3aa: CASSQGNLADTQYF
j_gene: TRBJ2-2; v_gene: TRBV7-8; CDR3aa: CASSLEGNPSTGELFF
j_gene: TRBJ2-7; v_gene: TRBV10-3; CDR3aa: CAISPTGGESYEQYF
j_gene: TRBJ1-2; v_gene: TRBV14; CDR3aa: CASSQGLGPRGYTF
j_gene: TRBJ2-7; v_gene: TRBV11-2; CDR3aa: CASSLDIGFYEQYF
j_gene: TRBJ2-3; v_gene: TRBV5-8; CDR3aa: CASSSKPGTTSTDTQYF
j_gene: TRBJ1-2; v_gene: TRBV4-2; CDR3aa: CASSQAEEVLLNGYTF
j_gene: TRBJ1-6; v_gene: TRBV20-1; CDR3aa: CSAPEGVPLHF
j_gene: TRBJ2-5; v_gene: TRBV19; CDR3aa: CASSPGMTGGLEYF
j_gene: TRBJ2-7; v_gene: TRBV12-3/TRBV12-4; CDR3aa: CASREGQGDYEQYF
j_gene: TRBJ1-2; v_gene: TRBV20-1; CDR3aa: CSARDRGAVRGYTF
j_gene: TRBJ2-2; v_gene: TRBV13; CDR3aa: CASSADGLAGELFF
j_gene: TRBJ2-2; v_gene: TRBV11-3; CDR3aa: CASSPTRQGARTGELFF
j_gene: TRBJ2-3; v_gene: TRBV4-3; CDR3aa: CASSQDWKLPDTQYF
j_gene: TRBJ2-7; v_gene: TRBV4-1; CDR3aa: CASSQESRAPNEQYF
j_gene: TRBJ2-1; v_gene: TRBV24-1; CDR3aa: CATSDLQPEQFF
j_gene: TRBJ1-3; v_gene: TRBV4-3; CDR3aa: CASSQDWSSGNTIYF
j_gene: TRBJ2-1; v_gene: TRBV7-8; CDR3aa: CASSLVEGGSPPIGQFF
j_gene: TRBJ1-1; v_gene: TRBV10-3; CDR3aa: CAISESAVAVRRNTEAFF
j_gene: TRBJ2-7; v_gene: TRBV27; CDR3aa: CASRNPGGTYEQYF
j_gene: TRBJ2-2; v_gene: TRBV7-6; CDR3aa: CASSLGTSGTGELFF
j_gene: TRBJ1-3; v_gene: TRBV6-6; CDR3aa: CASSYVEREDTIYF
j_gene: TRBJ2-7; v_gene: TRBV5-1; CDR3aa: CASSITGAYEQYF
j_gene: TRBJ1-1; v_gene: TRBV10-3; CDR3aa: CAISEGQGDTEAFF
j_gene: TRBJ2-7; v_gene: TRBV10-3; CDR3aa: CAISEPGGQTYEQYF
j_gene: TRBJ2-4; v_gene: TRBV12-3/TRBV12-4; CDR3aa: CASSLEGGRNIQYF
j_gene: TRBJ1-1; v_gene: TRBV28; CDR3aa: CASSSNRGPTEAFF
j_gene: TRBJ2-7; v_gene: TRBV4-3; CDR3aa: CASSQDIAGGPGEQYF
j_gene: TRBJ2-3; v_gene: TRBV23-1; CDR3aa: CASSLALADLGDTQYF
j_gene: TRBJ2-3; v_gene: TRBV28; CDR3aa: CASSYSGRVTDTQYF
j_gene: TRBJ2-7; v_gene: TRBV25-1; CDR3aa: CASSDPASGIRYEQYF
j_gene: TRBJ1-1; v_gene: TRBV20-1; CDR3aa: CSARGQGETEAFF
j_gene: TRBJ1-1; v_gene: TRBV9; CDR3aa: CASSTGTGTEAFF
j_gene: TRBJ2-1; v_gene: TRBV2; CDR3aa: CASSLTEPYNEQFF
j_gene: TRBJ2-7; v_gene: TRBV28; CDR3aa: CASSRPAYEQYF
j_gene: TRBJ2-7; v_gene: TRBV5-1; CDR3aa: CASSVGSAFARLSSYEQYF
j_gene: TRBJ2-2; v_gene: TRBV3-1; CDR3aa: CASSQSTDFTSNTGELFF
j_gene: TRBJ2-3; v_gene: TRBV20-1; CDR3aa: CSARDAGLAGDTQYF
j_gene: TRBJ2-7; v_gene: TRBV29-1; CDR3aa: CSVVSGTGIYEQYF
j_gene: TRBJ2-1; v_gene: TRBV7-2; CDR3aa: CASSLGPGAAPAYNEQFF
j_gene: TRBJ2-3; v_gene: TRBV7-2; CDR3aa: CASSFGLGLAGTDTQYF
j_gene: TRBJ2-7; v_gene: TRBV5-1; CDR3aa: CASSLALANQNPYEQYF
j_gene: TRBJ2-2; v_gene: TRBV3-1; CDR3aa: CASSPRPNTGELFF
j_gene: TRBJ2-1; v_gene: TRBV18; CDR3aa: CASSPEDRVIPTIDEQFF
j_gene: TRBJ2-7; v_gene: TRBV6-5; CDR3aa: CASSYILAGAITYEQYF
j_gene: TRBJ2-2; v_gene: TRBV28; CDR3aa: CASNDRGTEELFF
j_gene: TRBJ2-3; v_gene: TRBV10-3; CDR3aa: CAISESPDTQYF
j_gene: TRBJ2-5; v_gene: TRBV7-9; CDR3aa: CASSVTLGTEETQYF
j_gene: TRBJ2-7; v_gene: TRBV12-3/TRBV12-4; CDR3aa: CASSLGQPYEQYF